The source of this T cell receptor (beta chain) is a study of identical twins. This clonotype was observed a few times. The antigen is not known. MiXCR, applied by TCRdb to the 5' RACE reads, yields one record per CDR3 protein. The data show some 590,000 distinct CDR3 sequences, around a tenth seen once. Findings and limits, study-wide: Some out-of-frame alpha sequences were shared by twins, and these showed excess low generation probability.

CDR3 length: 14 amino acids. V was clipped by 4 bases and J by 3 bases, with 9 bases between them. In germline, CDR1 is LNHNV, CDR2 YYDKDF (reference sequence). These same data were also listed under a study on yellow fever vaccine responses in identical twins. That work states: Reports say the vaccine T cell response in twins looked partly convergent and partly personalized.

The TCR sequence derives from a woman aged 18-30 years in good health. The J gene is TRBJ2-2, the V gene TRBV15; D gene uncertain. The sequenced sample consisted of PBMCs. The CDR3 reads CATSIGRYTGELFF. Written as DNA, the CDR3 is TGTGCCACCAGCATTGGGCGGTACACCGGGGAGCTGTTTTTT. The full variable domain, with the rest looked up from reference TRBV15 and TRBJ2-2, is DAMVIQNPRYQVTQFGKPVTLSCSQTLNHNVMYWYQQKSSQAPKLLFHYYDKDFNNEADTPDNFQSRRPNTSFCFLDIRSPGLGDTAMYLCATSIGRYTGELFFGEGSRLTVL.